The T cell receptor (beta chain) under discussion was sequenced for a study of control samples from healthy donors and cancer patients. Trimming took off 4 bases at V and 0 bases at J, with 16 bases between the two ends. Germline values: CDR1 LGHNA, CDR2 YNFKEQ. The CDR3 contains 17 residues. The method was immunoSEQ multiplex PCR; TCRdb's version includes in-frame clones alone and lacks a portion of them. This sample yields 60,000 or so clones, of which approximately 94% are seen a single time; approximately 0.99% belongs to the top ten. The material sequenced was blood. The TCR sequence derives from a woman aged 18-29 years in good health. This rearrangement joins TRBV4-2 to TRBJ1-3; D is unresolved. CDR3 nucleotides: TGTGCCAGCAGCCCCTTACTAAACAGTTACTCTGGAAACACCATATATTTT. Its protein is CASSPLLNSYSGNTIYF.